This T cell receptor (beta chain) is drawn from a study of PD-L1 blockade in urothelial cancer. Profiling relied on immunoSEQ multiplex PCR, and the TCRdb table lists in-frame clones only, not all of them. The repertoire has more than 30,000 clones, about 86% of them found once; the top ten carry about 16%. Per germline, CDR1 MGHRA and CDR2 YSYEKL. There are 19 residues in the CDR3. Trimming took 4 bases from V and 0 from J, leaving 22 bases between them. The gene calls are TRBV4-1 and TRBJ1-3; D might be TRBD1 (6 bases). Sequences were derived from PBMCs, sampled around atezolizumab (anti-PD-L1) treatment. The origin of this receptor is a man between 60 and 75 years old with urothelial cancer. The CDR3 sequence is CASSPERWTVGTSGNTIYF. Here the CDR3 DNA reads TGCGCCAGCAGCCCCGAGCGTTGGACAGTCGGCACCTCTGGAAACACCATATATTTT.